This T cell receptor (beta chain) was documented in a study of cytomegalovirus exposure and HLA in healthy donors. At the level of the study: For the roughly 400 genotyped donors, 75% to 90% fell within the Caucasian-associated ancestry cluster.

Study-wide results and limits: The authors enumerated 150 to 200 TCR beta chains as linked to cytomegalovirus. It emerged from a later analysis that several of the most significant clusters appeared to be linked to common viral pathogens.

Remarks on this clone: What it binds is unknown.

This PCR relied on a set of 60 Vbeta primers and 13 Jbeta primers. The table came from immunoSEQ multiplex PCR; TCRdb's copy has only in-frame clones and leaves some out. Of over 70,000 clones listed, 77% were seen once; the top ten hold more than 2.5%. J lost 4 bases, V lost 7 bases, and 11 bases had no gene match. The CDR3 sequence is 16 residues long. From germline, CDR1 is ENHRY and CDR2 SYGVKD. Healthy bone marrow donors formed the donor group. The sequence was obtained from a man aged 50 to 59 in good health and CMV-seropositive. This rearrangement joins TRBV10-3 to TRBJ2-1, with 9 bases matching TRBD1. The material sequenced was PBMCs. Here the CDR3 DNA reads TGTGCCATCAACGGACGCCGGGACAGGGTATACAATGAGCAGTTCTTC. Translation gives CAINGRRDRVYNEQFF.